This T cell receptor (beta chain) was found in a study of cytomegalovirus exposure and HLA in healthy donors. A word on this clone: Its specificity is not known.

Profiling relied on immunoSEQ multiplex PCR, and the TCRdb table lists in-frame clones only, not all of them. The sample includes more than 85,000 clones, roughly 86% seen only once; the top ten take 4% to 4.5%. Germline assignment: CDR1 SGHRS and CDR2 YFSETQ. The CDR3 has 17 amino acids. Trimming took 0 bases from V and 4 from J; bases not matched to a gene: 11. Findings of the study overall: In vitro testing confirmed a few CMV-associated chains as specific for CMV antigens. The tendency of first-cohort TCR clusters to co-occur in the roughly 110 validation repertoires emerged from a later analysis. Researchers catalogued about 150 TCR beta chains as cytomegalovirus-associated. It was reported that the classifier diagnosed cytomegalovirus status with high specificity and sensitivity in both the original and validation cohorts.

The V gene is TRBV5-1, the J gene TRBJ2-3; 7 bases are shared with TRBD2. The receptor was isolated from a woman aged 18-30 years in good health and CMV-seropositive. The specimen sequenced was PBMCs. This CDR3 reads CASSLAPGLPLADTQYF. The CDR3 bases are TGCGCCAGCAGCTTGGCCCCGGGACTACCTTTGGCAGATACGCAGTATTTT.